This TCR beta chain was captured in a study of cytomegalovirus exposure and HLA in healthy donors. The overall study: The use of the same platform for the 100 to 150 validation repertoires and the roughly 670 first-cohort repertoires was reported by a later analysis. General study points: A subsequent analysis found that TCR clusters from the first cohort also tended to co-occur in the 120 validation repertoires, with approximately 95% of cluster scores above 0. Confirmation was obtained in vitro that a few CMV-associated chains are specific for CMV antigens. The study designated over 150 TCR beta chains cytomegalovirus-associated.

Turning to this clone: Its specificity is not known.

The method was immunoSEQ multiplex PCR; TCRdb's version includes in-frame clones alone and lacks a portion of them. Among over 120,000 clones listed, over 90% were seen once. Input material: PBMCs. This receptor was identified in a man aged 18 to 30 in good health and CMV-seropositive.

CDR3 in amino acids: CASSGSTGPYEQYF. As DNA, the CDR3 is TGTGCCAGCAGCGGTTCGACAGGCCCCTACGAGCAGTACTTC. The genes are TRBV6-1 and TRBJ2-7; possibly TRBD1 for D (6 bases). There are 14 residues in the CDR3. Germline V gives CDR1 MNHNS, CDR2 SASEGT. Trimming removed 6 bases at V and 2 bases at J, with 14 bases between.